This entry lists 29 T cell receptor beta chains sequenced from one sample in a study of blood T cell repertoires in COVID-19 (dated by TCRdb to 2019 to 2021). Receptor amplification or capture employed the immunoSEQ multiplex PCR assay. The clones in this table, taken by TCRdb from immuneACCESS, are in-frame only. Not every clone is retained; where verified, under half of the shortfall comes from an unresolved V gene, and the cause of the rest is unknown. This sample comprises approximately 50,000 clones, 91% of them detected only once. The ten most abundant clones make up around 6.5% of the sample. The sequencing sample was made of peripheral blood. The receptors stem from a man aged 50 to 60 with active COVID-19.

There are a few counts of this clone. The chain combines TRBV4-1 with TRBJ2-1; 10 bases are a match to TRBD1. The CDR3 spans 17 residues. Germline-derived CDR1 and CDR2 are MGHRA and YSYEKL. J lost 9 bases, V lost 1 base, and 12 bases had no gene match. DNA of the CDR3: TGCGCCAGCAGCCAAGTCCGTGCCGGGACAGGGGTGGGTGAGCAGTTCTTC. Amino acid sequence: CASSQVRAGTGVGEQFF.

This clone came up a few times. This chain connects TRBV5-1 to TRBJ2-7; possible D gene TRBD1, 6 bases. Germline V gene data show CDR1 as SGHRS and CDR2 as YFSETQ. Deletions cut 5 bases from V and 5 bases from J, with 17 bases between. This CDR3 is built from 14 residues. This CDR3 reads CASRPQGRGDEQYF. CDR3 DNA sequence: TGCGCCAGCAGGCCGCAGGGGCGTGGAGACGAGCAGTACTTC.

The chain recombines TRBV3-1 (or the pseudogene TRBV3-2) with TRBJ2-3; 14 nucleotides align to TRBD2. CDR3 length: 17 amino acids. The V and J ends lost 4 bases and 1 base, in that order; junction bases with no gene match: 4. CDR1 LGHDT and CDR2 YNNKEL come from the germline V gene (reference sequence). For the CDR3, the DNA is TGTGCCAGCAGCCGCGAGGGACTAGCGGGAGGCACAGATACGCAGTATTTT. Protein product: CASSREGLAGGTDTQYF.

The CDR3 reads CATEDRGNEKLFF. DNA of the CDR3: TGTGCCACCGAGGACAGGGGGAATGAAAAACTGTTTTTT. The J gene is TRBJ1-4, the V gene TRBV28; 10 nucleotides line up with TRBD1. CDR1 is MDHEN and CDR2 is SYDVKM in the germline V gene. J lost 5 bases, V lost 10 bases, and 4 bases had no gene match. The CDR3 has 13 amino acids.

The V and J genes are TRBV5-6 and TRBJ1-2; the D gene is possibly TRBD1 (6 bases). Germline loops: CDR1 SGHDT, CDR2 YYEEEE. The V end was cut by 6 bases, the J end by 2 bases, with 20 bases between. There are 16 residues in the CDR3. The CDR3 bases are TGTGCCAGCATCTTAGGGAGCGGGGGCCGAAACTATGGCTACACCTTC. Its translation: CASILGSGGRNYGYTF.

J is TRBJ2-3 and V is TRBV10-3; 7 bases line up with TRBD2. Germline V gene sequence: CDR1 ENHRY, CDR2 SYGVKD. This CDR3 contains 15 residues. V was clipped by 3 bases and J by 2 bases; unmatched bases: 5. In nucleotides, the CDR3 is TGTGCCATCAGTGACTCCGGGACTATCACAGATACGCAGTATTTT. This gives the protein CAISDSGTITDTQYF.

This chain connects TRBV11-3 to TRBJ2-1, with 8 bases fitting TRBD1. The germline V gene has CDR1 SGHNT and CDR2 YENEEA. CDR3 length: 14 amino acids. V was pared by 3 bases and J by 7 bases, with 5 bases of the junction left unmatched. For the CDR3, the DNA is TGTGCCAGCAGCTTTGGACAGGGTGGGAATGAGCAGTTCTTC. This gives the protein CASSFGQGGNEQFF.

This chain joins TRBV4-1 and TRBJ1-4; D is uncertain. Trimming took 0 bases from V and 1 from J, leaving 9 bases between them. This CDR3 comprises 16 residues. Germline V gives CDR1 MGHRA, CDR2 YSYEKL. CDR3 residues: CASSQDLRGTNEKLFF. CDR3 DNA sequence: TGCGCCAGCAGCCAAGATCTAAGAGGAACTAATGAAAAACTGTTTTTT.

The V gene is TRBV5-1, the J gene TRBJ2-2; TRBD2 matches 7 bases. The V gene's germline CDR1 is SGHRS and CDR2 YFSETQ. This CDR3 is built from 16 residues. Trimming took 0 bases from V and 1 from J; bases not matched to a gene: 3. CDR3 sequence: CASSLGSSGNTGELFF. CDR3 sequence (DNA): TGCGCCAGCAGCTTGGGATCTAGCGGGAACACCGGGGAGCTGTTTTTT.

This sequence joins TRBV5-4 and TRBJ2-7, with 13 bases fitting TRBD2. The CDR3 consists of 15 residues. The J segment lost 6 bases and the V segment lost 3 bases, leaving 6 bases of the junction unmatched. CDR1 and CDR2 (germline): SGHNT, YYREEE (reference sequence). For the CDR3, the DNA is TGTGCCAGCAGCTATGGACTAGCGGGGGTCGCCGAGCAGTACTTC. Translation gives CASSYGLAGVAEQYF.

This clone showed up just once. The V call is TRBV29-1, the J call TRBJ2-7; 8 bases map to TRBD2. Germline V gene data show CDR1 as SQVTM and CDR2 as ANQGSEA. Germline trimming cut 7 bases from V and 2 bases from J; bases unmatched to any gene: 13. The CDR3 loop spans 15 amino acids. CDR3 protein: CSGGGTAGTTYEQYF. In nucleotides, the CDR3 is TGCAGCGGCGGGGGGACGGCAGGGACTACCTACGAGCAGTACTTC.

The chain joins TRBV29-1 to TRBJ2-3, with D possibly TRBD2 on 5 matching bases. The CDR3 has 13 amino acids. The germline gives CDR1 SQVTM, CDR2 ANQGSEA. Trimming removed 4 bases from V and 8 bases from J, with 16 bases in between. This CDR3 is CSVGPNLGGTQYF. In DNA, the CDR3 is TGCAGCGTTGGGCCTAACCTCGGAGGTACGCAGTATTTT.

For this clone: Other DNA sequences in this specimen translate into the identical CDR3. This sequence joins TRBV30 and TRBJ1-4; D is unclear. Per the germline V gene, CDR1 is GTSNPN and CDR2 is SVGIG (reference sequence). Trimming stripped 2 bases from V and 5 bases from J, with 3 bases between. This CDR3 spans 11 amino acids. CDR3 nucleotide sequence: TGTGCCTGGAGTCTAAATGAAAAACTGTTTTTT. This sequence encodes CAWSLNEKLFF. The whole variable domain, filled in from reference TRBV30 and TRBJ1-4, reads SQTIHQWPATLVQPVGSPLSLECTVEGTSNPNLYWYRQAAGRGLQLLFYSVGIGQISSEVPQNLSASRPQDRQFILSSKKLLLSDSGFYLCAWSLNEKLFFGSGTQLSVL.

This sequence joins TRBV9 and TRBJ2-5, with D unresolved. Germline lookup yields CDR1 SGDLS and CDR2 YYNGEE. The ends were cut back, 2 bases at V and 2 bases at J, with 7 bases in the middle. The CDR3 runs 13 residues. The CDR3 DNA reads TGTGCCAGCAGCGTCCCTCCTCAAGAGACCCAGTACTTC. This encodes CASSVPPQETQYF.

The genes are TRBV5-6 and TRBJ2-7; 12 bases agree with TRBD2. CDR1 and CDR2 (germline): SGHDT, YYEEEE. There are 16 residues in the CDR3. Trimming took 3 bases from V and 5 from J; bases not matched to a gene: 9. The CDR3 DNA reads as TGTGCCAGCAGCTCGACACTAGCGGGAGGCTATCACGAGCAGTACTTC. Encoded protein: CASSSTLAGGYHEQYF.

This sequence joins TRBV5-6 and TRBJ2-7, with D hard to call. The CDR3 has 13 amino acids. The germline gives CDR1 SGHDT, CDR2 YYEEEE. The germline V and J ends were trimmed by 2 bases and 2 bases, with 8 bases remaining between them. Written as DNA, the CDR3 is TGTGCCAGCAGCTTCCCCCACACCTACGAGCAGTACTTC. Amino acids: CASSFPHTYEQYF.

This clone was detected only a few times. The chain recombines TRBV6-5 with TRBJ1-4; TRBD1 matches at 7 bases. The V gene's germline CDR1 is MNHEY and CDR2 SVGAGI. Trimming took 8 bases from V and 7 from J; bases not matched to a gene: 10. The CDR3 sequence is 14 residues long. The CDR3 region is CASGSGTESEKLFF. For the CDR3, the DNA is TGTGCCAGCGGCTCCGGGACAGAGAGTGAAAAACTGTTTTTT.

V usage is TRBV30 and J usage is TRBJ2-6; a possible D gene is TRBD1 (5 bases). CDR1 GTSNPN and CDR2 SVGIG come from the germline V gene (reference sequence). This CDR3 is built from 15 residues. V lost 1 base and J 0 bases, leaving 7 bases between the germline ends. In DNA form, the CDR3 reads TGTGCCTGGAGTGACAGGCCCTCTGGGGCCAACGTCCTGACTTTC. Translating it yields CAWSDRPSGANVLTF.

V and J are TRBV10-3 and TRBJ2-5; 9 bases are a match to TRBD2. CDR3 length: 17 amino acids. Germline loops: CDR1 ENHRY, CDR2 SYGVKD. V dropped 6 bases and J dropped 3; count of bases not matched to a gene: 14. The CDR3 protein is CAIRNPMSGGFEETQYF. CDR3 coding DNA: TGTGCCATCAGGAACCCTATGAGCGGGGGGTTCGAAGAGACCCAGTACTTC.

The rearrangement uses TRBV19 and TRBJ1-3, with TRBD1 matching over 7 bases. CDR3 length: 13 amino acids. V was clipped by 6 bases and J by 4 bases; unmatched bases: 3. The germline CDR1 and CDR2 sequences are LNHDA and SQIVND (reference sequence). The CDR3 loop is CASRQGTGNTIYF. The CDR3 bases are TGTGCCAGTAGACAGGGGACAGGAAACACCATATATTTT.

The chain combines TRBV19 with TRBJ2-1; TRBD1 is a possible D gene (5 bases). Per germline, CDR1 LNHDA and CDR2 SQIVND (reference sequence). This CDR3 comprises 15 residues. V was clipped by 11 bases and J by 0 bases, with 17 bases between them. Here the CDR3 reads CACRAHTSSYNEQFF. CDR3 coding DNA: TGTGCCTGCAGGGCCCACACGAGCTCCTACAATGAGCAGTTCTTC.

The genes are TRBV6-6 and TRBJ1-4; 9 bases match TRBD1. CDR3 size: 12 residues. Germline CDR1 MNHNY, CDR2 SVGAGI (reference sequence). Trimming took 10 bases from V and 8 from J; bases not matched to a gene: 5. The CDR3 DNA sequence: TGTGCCATCGGGACAGGGATCGAAAAACTGTTTTTT. Translated: CAIGTGIEKLFF.

A single count supports this clone. The rearrangement joins TRBV6-6 to TRBJ2-3; TRBD1 is a possible D gene (6 bases). This CDR3 contains 14 residues. Trimming shortened V by 1 base and J by 5 bases, and 10 bases separated the two germline ends. CDR1 and CDR2 (germline): MNHNY, SVGAGI (reference sequence). Written as DNA, the CDR3 is TGTGCCAGCAGTTACTATTTACAGGGAGATACGCAGTATTTT. It codes for CASSYYLQGDTQYF.

This clone showed up just once. CDR3 amino acids: CASSYLDRVASPLHF. The CDR3 DNA follows: TGTGCCAGCAGTTACTTGGACAGAGTGGCTTCACCCCTCCACTTT. The V gene is TRBV6-5, the J gene TRBJ1-6; D is perhaps TRBD1 (6 bases). CDR3 length: 15 amino acids. Trimming removed 1 base from V and 9 bases from J, with 13 bases in between. Germline V gene data show CDR1 as MNHEY and CDR2 as SVGAGI.

About this clone itself: Its ends do not fully match the called genes, so a read error is possible. This chain uses TRBV12-3 or TRBV12-4 with TRBJ2-7; 9 bases line up with TRBD1. The CDR3 length is 13 residues. The CDR3 protein is CASSWDRAHERYF. As DNA, the CDR3 is TGTGCCAGCAGTTGGGACAGGGCCCACGAGCGGTACTTC.

V gene TRBV9 combines with J gene TRBJ1-2, with a tentative D call TRBD1 (5 bases). Germline V lookup: CDR1 SGDLS, CDR2 YYNGEE. The V gene lost 5 bases and the J gene lost 1 base, with 12 bases spanning the gap. This CDR3 contains 14 residues. The CDR3 spells CASRGRQNNYGYTF. The CDR3 coding sequence is TGTGCCAGCAGGGGAAGACAGAATAACTATGGCTACACCTTC.

The chain carries TRBV11-1 and TRBJ2-4, with D possibly matching TRBD1 (6 bases). The CDR3 runs 16 residues. Germline CDR1 reads SGHAT; CDR2 reads FQDESV (reference sequence). The ends were cut back, 1 base at V and 0 bases at J, with 10 bases in the middle. The CDR3 bases are TGTGCCAGCAGCTTAGAGACAGGTTTAGCCAAAAACATTCAGTACTTC. Its translation is CASSLETGLAKNIQYF.

The V call is TRBV6-5, the J call TRBJ2-7, with D possibly being TRBD2 (6 bases). CDR3 size: 14 residues. The V and J ends lost 6 bases and 2 bases respectively, with 14 bases between them. The germline gives CDR1 MNHEY, CDR2 SVGAGI. CDR3 DNA sequence: TGTGCCAGCAGCCAGGAGCGGGCCGCCTACGAGCAGTACTTC. It specifies CASSQERAAYEQYF.

This clone appeared once. This sequence joins TRBV28 and TRBJ1-2; no definite D call. Germline V gene sequence: CDR1 MDHEN, CDR2 SYDVKM. This CDR3 is built from 14 residues. V was clipped by 2 bases and J by 0 bases, with 7 bases between them. CDR3 sequence reads: CASSLIQSNYGYTF. In nucleotides, the CDR3 is TGTGCCAGCAGTTTAATCCAGTCTAACTATGGCTACACCTTC.